This TCR beta chain was documented in a study of control samples from healthy donors and cancer patients. Deletions cut 4 bases from V and 2 bases from J, with 12 bases between. There are 14 residues in the CDR3. Germline CDR1 SGHDT, CDR2 YYEEEE. The repertoire was sequenced with immunoSEQ multiplex PCR; TCRdb's copy has only in-frame clones and lacks some. The table has 200,000 to 250,000 clones, over 90% seen once; the top ten hold approximately 1.4%. This receptor was obtained from a man aged 50-59 years in good health. Sequencing used blood. The gene calls are TRBV5-6 and TRBJ1-2; D uncertain. The CDR3 DNA reads TGTGCCAGCAGCGAAAGCCAGCGGAACTATGGCTACACCTTC. It is translated as CASSESQRNYGYTF.